Below are 23 T cell receptor beta chains sequenced from a single sample in a study of OX40 agonist ivuxolimab in advanced cancers. TCRdb's copy holds only in-frame clones and misses some; the assay was immunoSEQ multiplex PCR. The sample includes 65,000 to 90,000 clones, approximately 92% of them seen just once. The sample consisted of CD4+ or CD8+ T cells sorted from blood, taken in a trial of the OX40 agonist ivuxolimab. Source of these receptors: an adult with an advanced solid tumor such as melanoma, head and neck, liver or kidney cancer.

V gene TRBV5-4 combines with J gene TRBJ1-1; D gene uncertain. The CDR3 has 16 amino acids. Germline V gene sequence: CDR1 SGHNT, CDR2 YYREEE (reference sequence). V was pared by 0 bases and J by 0 bases, with 12 bases between. CDR3 sequence: CASSLASLHMNTEAFF. In DNA, the CDR3 is TGTGCCAGCAGCTTGGCCAGTCTTCATATGAACACTGAAGCTTTCTTT.

The rearrangement joins TRBV6-6 to TRBJ1-2; weak D call: TRBD1 (5 bases). Germline V gives CDR1 MNHNY, CDR2 SVGAGI (reference sequence). The CDR3 is made up of 14 amino acids. V was pared by 0 bases and J by 3 bases, with 8 bases between. This CDR3 reads CASSYSSGDYGYTF. DNA of the CDR3: TGTGCCAGCAGTTACTCGTCGGGGGACTATGGCTACACCTTC.

The V call is TRBV30, the J call TRBJ2-3; no clear D. Trimming left V 0 bases short and J 2 bases short, with 12 bases between. From germline, CDR1 is GTSNPN and CDR2 SVGIG (reference sequence). The CDR3 loop spans 15 amino acids. This CDR3 is CAWSVEADVTDTQYF. The CDR3 DNA is TGTGCCTGGAGTGTAGAGGCAGACGTCACAGATACGCAGTATTTT. The full variable domain, with the rest looked up from reference TRBV30 and TRBJ2-3, is SQTIHQWPATLVQPVGSPLSLECTVEGTSNPNLYWYRQAAGRGLQLLFYSVGIGQISSEVPQNLSASRPQDRQFILSSKKLLLSDSGFYLCAWSVEADVTDTQYFGPGTRLTVL.

This chain connects TRBV10-2 to TRBJ1-1; 10 bases map to TRBD1. V trimming: 11 bases; J trimming: 1 base; junction bases outside the gene matches: 4. Per germline, CDR1 WSHSY and CDR2 SAAADI. The CDR3 is 13 amino acids. The chain's CDR3 is CAVGTGENTEAFF. The CDR3 DNA reads as TGCGCCGTCGGGACAGGGGAGAACACTGAAGCTTTCTTT.

The chain couples TRBV14 to TRBJ2-7; unclear D gene. V was trimmed by 0 bases and J by 3 bases, leaving 6 bases between them. Looked up from germline, CDR1 is SGHDN and CDR2 is FVKESK. The CDR3 loop spans 13 amino acids. CDR3 sequence (DNA): TGTGCCAGCAGCCAAGACTGGGTCTACGAGCAGTACTTC. As protein: CASSQDWVYEQYF. The complete variable domain, with remaining parts taken from reference TRBV14 and TRBJ2-7, reads EAGVTQFPSHSVIEKGQTVTLRCDPISGHDNLYWYRRVMGKEIKFLLHFVKESKQDESGMPNNRFLAERTGGTYSTLKVQPAELEDSGVYFCASSQDWVYEQYFGPGTRLTVT.

The chain joins TRBV9 to TRBJ1-3; D is perhaps TRBD1 (6 bases). CDR3 length equals 16 residues. Germline assignment: CDR1 SGDLS and CDR2 YYNGEE. Trimming left V 4 bases short and J 0 bases short, with 14 bases between. DNA for the CDR3: TGTGCCAGCAGCTTTCGGGACATAATCTCTGGAAACACCATATATTTT. It yields the protein CASSFRDIISGNTIYF.

The genes are TRBV9 and TRBJ1-2, with TRBD1 matching 7 bases. The CDR3 contains 15 residues. After removal of 6 bases from V and 4 bases from J, the junction contained 12 bases not matched to a gene. Germline V gene sequence: CDR1 SGDLS, CDR2 YYNGEE. CDR3 nucleotides: TGTGCCAGCACCAGGGGGGTACCGGCCTCCTATGGCTACACCTTC. Amino acids: CASTRGVPASYGYTF.

This chain joins TRBV9 and TRBJ2-3; D is ambiguous. The CDR3 has 12 residues. Trimming stripped 0 bases from V and 6 bases from J, with 5 bases between. Per the germline V gene, CDR1 is SGDLS and CDR2 is YYNGEE. DNA for the CDR3: TGTGCCAGCAGCGTAGAAGGGGATACGCAGTATTTT. It yields the protein CASSVEGDTQYF.

This rearrangement joins TRBV9 to TRBJ2-2; TRBD1 aligns across 7 bases. This CDR3 has 16 amino acids. The germline V gene has CDR1 SGDLS and CDR2 YYNGEE. Unmatched junction bases numbered 8, after V lost 4 bases and J lost 2 bases. The CDR3 here is CASSHRDSLNTGELFF. CDR3 nucleotides: TGTGCCAGCAGCCACCGGGACAGTCTAAACACCGGGGAGCTGTTTTTT.

V usage is TRBV5-6 and J usage is TRBJ2-2; 8 nucleotides line up with TRBD2. Germline trimming cut 0 bases from V and 6 bases from J; bases unmatched to any gene: 4. This CDR3 comprises 15 residues. Germline V CDR1 and CDR2: SGHDT, YYEEEE. The CDR3 coding sequence is TGTGCCAGCAGCTTGGCCTTAGCGGGATCCGGGGAGCTGTTTTTT. This codes for CASSLALAGSGELFF.

V gene TRBV27 combines with J gene TRBJ1-2; 8 bases align to TRBD1. Trimming cost V 3 bases and J 8 bases; bases outside gene matches: 8. The germline V gene has CDR1 MNHEY and CDR2 SMNVEV (reference sequence). The CDR3 length is 14 residues. DNA for the CDR3: TGTGCCAGCAGTTTTACAGGGGGACTAGGGGGCTACACCTTC. Amino acids: CASSFTGGLGGYTF.

As regards this clone: The limits of the CDR3 on the DNA are not certain, so only TCRdb's listed CDR3 is given. The V call is TRBV29-1, the J call TRBJ2-2; the table's D call of TRBD2 was not tested on the DNA. Germline assignment: CDR1 SQVTM and CDR2 ANQGSEA. A total of 14 residues make up the CDR3, ends included. CDR3: CSAERGFGAGELFF.

V usage is TRBV28 and J usage is TRBJ1-5; the D is unclear. V was cut by 8 bases and J by 9 bases, with 11 bases left in between. CDR3 length: 11 residues. Per the germline V gene, CDR1 is MDHEN and CDR2 is SYDVKM. The CDR3 spells CASPHLRPQHF. CDR3 coding DNA: TGTGCCAGCCCTCACCTGAGGCCCCAGCATTTT.

This chain connects TRBV9 to TRBJ2-3; 11 bases line up with TRBD2. The junction had 6 bases not matched to a gene; V was cut back by 4 bases and J by 2 bases. The CDR3 covers 16 residues. The germline V gene has CDR1 SGDLS and CDR2 YYNGEE. The DNA for the CDR3 is TGTGCCAGCAGCCCCCGACTAGCGGGGATCACAGATACGCAGTATTTT. Protein sequence: CASSPRLAGITDTQYF.

The chain uses TRBV30 and TRBJ1-1; unclear D gene. Germline V gene data show CDR1 as GTSNPN and CDR2 as SVGIG (reference sequence). Trimming pared 2 bases from V and 1 base from J, leaving 5 bases between. This CDR3 has 12 residues. DNA for the CDR3: TGTGCCTGGAGTATAGCGAACACTGAAGCTTTCTTT. Translated, it gives CAWSIANTEAFF.

V and J are TRBV10-3 and TRBJ2-1, with 8 positions matching TRBD1. Germline loops: CDR1 ENHRY, CDR2 SYGVKD. V lost 3 bases, J lost 5 bases, and 6 bases stayed unmatched. The CDR3 is 15 amino acids. In DNA, the CDR3 is TGTGCCATCAGTGATCCGGGACAGGCTGACAATGAGCAGTTCTTC. Protein: CAISDPGQADNEQFF.

The chain joins TRBV15 to TRBJ1-5; weak D call: TRBD1 (6 bases). The ends were cut back, 1 base at V and 1 base at J, with 11 bases in the middle. The CDR3 sequence is 16 residues long. Looked up from germline, CDR1 is LNHNV and CDR2 is YYDKDF (reference sequence). The CDR3 DNA follows: TGTGCCACCAGCAGAGGACGCGGGGGCAGCAATCAGCCCCAGCATTTT. It codes for CATSRGRGGSNQPQHF.

The rearrangement joins TRBV27 to TRBJ2-7; 7 nucleotides agree with TRBD1. With 6 bases clipped from V and 2 bases from J, the junction kept 7 bases outside the gene matches. The germline gives CDR1 MNHEY, CDR2 SMNVEV (reference sequence). This CDR3 comprises 14 residues. CDR3 loop: CASSLTGSAYEQYF. The CDR3 nucleotides are TGTGCCAGCAGCCTGACAGGGTCCGCCTACGAGCAGTACTTC.

V usage is TRBV5-1 and J usage is TRBJ2-7; D might be TRBD1 (5 bases). The CDR3 covers 13 residues. Germline V CDR1 and CDR2: SGHRS, YFSETQ. V lost 1 base to trimming and J lost 1 base, with 6 bases between them. The CDR3 DNA sequence: TGCGCCAGCAGCTTGAAGGGGTCCTACGAGCAGTACTTC. Translated, it gives CASSLKGSYEQYF.

The chain has TRBV16 and TRBJ1-5; 9 nucleotides match TRBD1. The CDR3 contains 16 residues. The germline CDR1 and CDR2 sequences are KGHSY and FQNENV. Trimming at V came to 2 bases and at J to 5 bases, leaving 7 bases not matched to a gene. In DNA form, the CDR3 reads TGTGCCAGCAGCCAACTCTCCGGGACAGGGTATCAGCCCCAGCATTTT. Protein: CASSQLSGTGYQPQHF.

The chain has TRBV30 and TRBJ2-7; no reliable D call. The CDR3 is 12 amino acids. From germline, CDR1 is GTSNPN and CDR2 SVGIG (reference sequence). Trimming pared 4 bases from V and 5 bases from J, leaving 12 bases between. The CDR3 here is CAWTRQPNEQYF. As DNA, the CDR3 is TGTGCCTGGACCAGGCAGCCCAACGAGCAGTACTTC.

The chain joins TRBV27 to TRBJ2-7; TRBD2 matches at 7 bases. V shed 3 bases and J 1 base; nucleotides not matched to a gene: 9. Germline CDR1 is MNHEY and CDR2 is SMNVEV (reference sequence). This CDR3 contains 16 residues. CDR3 sequence: CASSFSAGESSYEQYF. Written as DNA, the CDR3 is TGTGCCAGCAGTTTTAGTGCGGGGGAGAGTTCCTACGAGCAGTACTTC.

The chain couples TRBV5-1 to TRBJ2-7; D gene unclear. V was cut by 3 bases and J by 2 bases, with 15 bases left in between. This CDR3 contains 15 residues. Per germline, CDR1 SGHRS and CDR2 YFSETQ. CDR3 sequence: CASSSHPVLPYEQYF. In DNA form, the CDR3 reads TGCGCCAGCAGCTCTCACCCCGTGCTTCCCTACGAGCAGTACTTC.